This TCR beta chain emerged from a study of cytomegalovirus exposure and HLA in healthy donors. Points from the study as a whole: Productive status was seen about 90% or about 30% of the time for most TCR beta V segments in an earlier analysis.

The germline CDR1 and CDR2 sequences are LNHNV and YYDKDF (reference sequence). V lost 6 bases to trimming and J lost 3 bases; unmatched junction nucleotides: 2. The CDR3 is 15 residues long. Although they were nominally healthy when sampled, donors likely had unrecorded immune exposures. Points on this clone: Its antigen is currently unknown.

The PCR employed 60 Vbeta primers together with 13 Jbeta primers. The protocol was immunoSEQ multiplex PCR, while the TCRdb copy is restricted to in-frame clones and leaves out a portion. The table lists around 210,000 clones. This chain links TRBV15 with TRBJ2-1; TRBD2 agrees at 13 bases. Sequenced material: PBMCs. The clonotype comes from a girl between 2 and 10 years old in good health and CMV-seropositive. In DNA form, the CDR3 reads TGTGCCACCAGTCGGACTAGCGGGAGCTACAATGAGCAGTTCTTC. It encodes CATSRTSGSYNEQFF.